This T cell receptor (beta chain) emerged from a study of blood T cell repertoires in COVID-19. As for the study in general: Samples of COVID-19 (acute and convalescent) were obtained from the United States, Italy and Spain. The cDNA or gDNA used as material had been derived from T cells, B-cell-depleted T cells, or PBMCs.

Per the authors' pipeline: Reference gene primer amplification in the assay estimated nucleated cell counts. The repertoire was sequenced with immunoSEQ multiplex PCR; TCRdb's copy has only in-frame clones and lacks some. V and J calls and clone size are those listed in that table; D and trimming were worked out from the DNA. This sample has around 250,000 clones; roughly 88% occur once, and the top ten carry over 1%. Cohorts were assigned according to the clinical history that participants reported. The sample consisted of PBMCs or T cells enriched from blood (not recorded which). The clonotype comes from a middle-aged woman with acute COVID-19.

CDR3 in DNA: TGTGCCTGGAGTGGCGGATCCCGAGAGACCCAGTACTTC. Residues: CAWSGGSRETQYF. The chain is built from TRBV30 and TRBJ2-5; D is ambiguous. The CDR3 has 13 amino acids. CDR1 GTSNPN and CDR2 SVGIG come from the germline V gene (reference sequence). Trimming took 1 base from V and 4 from J, leaving 10 bases between them.